These 21 T cell receptor beta chains originate from one sample sequenced in a study of T cells in Graves' hyperthyroidism and ophthalmopathy. Authors of the study amplified TCR beta CDR3 regions from RNA transcripts. During a first-round RT-PCR of the TCR CDR3, the HTBI primer set was used. Each CDR3 protein is one row after TCRdb ran MiXCR on the multiplex PCR reads. Of nearly 750,000 distinct CDR3 sequences in the sample, 30% to 40% were seen once. The specimen sequenced was blood. These receptors originate from a woman aged 40-49 years with Graves' hyperthyroidism.

This clonotype has at least ten counts. The chain is built from TRBV15 and TRBJ1-1; 7 bases map to TRBD1. Germline loops: CDR1 LNHNV, CDR2 YYDKDF (reference sequence). This CDR3 has 14 residues. J gave up 5 bases and V 3 bases, and 6 bases lay outside the gene matches. The CDR3 bases are TGTGCCACCAGCAGGGGAGGGGGCTATACTGAAGCTTTCTTT. Protein product: CATSRGGGYTEAFF.

This clonotype was found many times. The J gene is TRBJ2-7, the V gene TRBV10-3; 8 nucleotides match TRBD2. Germline lookup yields CDR1 ENHRY and CDR2 SYGVKD. CDR3 length: 14 residues. V gave up 5 bases and J gave up 0 bases; unmatched junction bases: 3. CDR3 sequence: CAISKTSDSYEQYF. The CDR3 coding sequence is TGTGCCATCAGTAAGACTAGCGACTCCTACGAGCAGTACTTC.

Concerning this clonotype itself: An end of the junction does not agree with germline; a read error may underlie this. The genes are TRBV7-2 and TRBJ1-2; D gene uncertain. This CDR3 has 14 residues. Germline-derived CDR1 and CDR2 are SGHTA and FQGNSA. The CDR3 bases are TGTGCCAGCAGTTACTCAGGTCCTAACTGTGGCTACACCTTC. This translates into CASSYSGPNCGYTF.

This clonotype was detected many times. The J gene is TRBJ1-6, the V gene TRBV6-6; D is ambiguous. The CDR3 is 15 residues long. V lost 0 bases to trimming and J lost 6 bases, with 9 bases between them. The V gene's germline CDR1 is MNHNY and CDR2 SVGAGI (reference sequence). Here the CDR3 DNA reads TGTGCCAGCAGTTACTCAAGAGAACTTAATTCACCCCTCCACTTT. Its translation: CASSYSRELNSPLHF.

The chain uses TRBV7-8 and TRBJ1-5; TRBD1 might be the D (5 bases). The CDR3 contains 18 residues. Trimming removed 6 bases at V and 2 bases at J, with 23 bases between. CDR1 and CDR2 (germline): SGHVS, FQNEAQ. The CDR3 nucleotides read TGTGCCAGCAGGGACCCGGGCCGCGAGGGACTACGCAATCAGCCCCAGCATTTT. Its translation is CASRDPGREGLRNQPQHF.

The chain is built from TRBV7-3 and TRBJ1-6; TRBD1 is a possible D gene (6 bases). Germline V CDR1 and CDR2: SGHTA, FQGTGA. This CDR3 is built from 13 residues. Trimming took 4 bases from V and 8 from J, leaving 9 bases between them. The CDR3 DNA reads as TGTGCCAGCAGCTCACCAGGGGATTCACCCCTCCACTTT. Protein product: CASSSPGDSPLHF.

This clonotype was picked up many times. The rearrangement joins TRBV7-9 to TRBJ1-1, with no clear D. This CDR3 is 13 amino acids long. Trimming took off 3 bases at V and 3 bases at J, with 8 bases between the two ends. The germline gives CDR1 SEHNR, CDR2 FQNEAQ (reference sequence). The CDR3 bases are TGTGCCAGCAGCTTTAGCATCGACACTGAAGCTTTCTTT. This translates into CASSFSIDTEAFF. Full variable domain (missing parts from reference TRBV7-9 and TRBJ1-1): DTGVSQNPRHKITKRGQNVTFRCDPISEHNRLYWYRQTLGQGPEFLTYFQNEAQLEKSRLLSDRFSAERPKGSFSTLEIQRTEQGDSAMYLCASSFSIDTEAFFGQGTRLTVV.

The chain couples TRBV7-8 to TRBJ1-5; no clear D. The CDR3 runs 16 residues. Germline CDR1 SGHVS, CDR2 FQNEAQ. Trimming removed 5 bases from V and 0 bases from J, with 14 bases in between. CDR3 sequence: CASSPRRFYSNQPQHF. The CDR3 DNA follows: TGTGCCAGCAGCCCACGAAGATTTTATAGCAATCAGCCCCAGCATTTT.

Only one count was recorded for this clonotype. V is TRBV9 and J is TRBJ1-2; 8 bases fit TRBD1. The CDR3 consists of 12 residues. Per germline, CDR1 SGDLS and CDR2 YYNGEE. The J segment lost 7 bases and the V segment lost 3 bases, leaving 2 bases of the junction unmatched. The CDR3 DNA sequence: TGTGCCAGCAGCGAGACAGGGGCTGGCTACACCTTC. Its protein product is CASSETGAGYTF.

The chain combines TRBV7-6 with TRBJ2-7; D might be TRBD1 (6 bases). The V end was cut by 5 bases, the J end by 3 bases, with 23 bases between. In germline, CDR1 is SGHVS, CDR2 FNYEAQ. CDR3 length: 17 amino acids. The DNA of the CDR3 is TGTGCCAGCAGCCTTAATACCGGGACACTGATTAACTACGAGCAGTACTTC. Its protein product is CASSLNTGTLINYEQYF. Supplemented by reference TRBV7-6 and TRBJ2-7, the full variable domain reads GAGVSQSPRYKVTKRGQDVALRCDPISGHVSLYWYRQALGQGPEFLTYFNYEAQQDKSGLPNDRFSAERPEGSISTLTIQRTEQRDSAMYRCASSLNTGTLINYEQYFGPGTRLTVT.

Comment on this clonotype: A single base separates this from a much larger clone, so it may be a read error. It is likely a read error, because the conserved phenylalanine at the end of the CDR3 is missing. This rearrangement joins TRBV29-1 to TRBJ1-1; D not certain. This CDR3 has 12 amino acids. CDR1 and CDR2 (germline): SQVTM, ANQGSEA. The CDR3 DNA reads as TGCAGCGTCATCAGGATGAACATTGAAGCTTTCCTT. As protein: CSVIRMNIEAFL.

At least ten counts were recorded for this clonotype. CDR3 sequence: CASSPAGGLNYGYTF. CDR3 in DNA: TGCGCCAGCAGTCCGGCGGGGGGCCTCAACTATGGCTACACCTTC. The chain has TRBV4-3 and TRBJ1-2; D possibly corresponds to TRBD1 (6 bases). Trimming removed 6 bases from V and 2 bases from J, with 16 bases in between. There are 15 residues in the CDR3. Germline CDR1 LGHNA, CDR2 YSLEER.

This clonotype was detected only a few times. The genes are TRBV20-1 and TRBJ2-7; the match to TRBD1 covers 8 bases. Trimming took 5 bases from V and 2 from J; bases not matched to a gene: 8. Germline V gives CDR1 DFQATT, CDR2 SNEGSKA (reference sequence). The length of the CDR3 is 14 residues. DNA of the CDR3: TGCAGTGCTCTTACCGGGACAGGCGCCTACGAGCAGTACTTC. Its protein product is CSALTGTGAYEQYF.

Ten or more counts support this clonotype. The V and J genes are TRBV12-3 or TRBV12-4 and TRBJ1-1, with D uncertain. With 10 bases removed from V and 5 bases from J, the gap between germline ends came to 8 bases. This CDR3 comprises 10 residues. The DNA for the CDR3 is TGTGCCACCAGGAGGACTGAAGCTTTCTTT. Translating it yields CATRRTEAFF.

Ten or more counts support this clonotype. This chain joins TRBV7-9 and TRBJ1-3; possibly TRBD1 for D (5 bases). This CDR3 spans 17 amino acids. V was trimmed by 7 bases and J by 0 bases, leaving 19 bases between them. Looked up from germline, CDR1 is SEHNR and CDR2 is FQNEAQ (reference sequence). This CDR3 is CASMPGRKIPSGNTIYF. For the CDR3, the DNA is TGTGCCAGCATGCCGGGACGGAAGATTCCCTCTGGAAACACCATATATTTT.

This clonotype was observed many times. This sequence joins TRBV9 and TRBJ2-6; D perhaps matches TRBD1 (5 bases). CDR3 size: 16 residues. The V end lost 3 bases, the J end lost 2 bases, and 12 bases lay between the germline ends. Germline CDR1 SGDLS, CDR2 YYNGEE. CDR3 sequence reads: CASSALTGTGANVLTF. The CDR3 coding sequence is TGTGCCAGCAGCGCCTTAACAGGTACTGGGGCCAACGTCCTGACTTTC.

This clonotype was counted ten times or more. The chain links TRBV12-3 or TRBV12-4 to TRBJ2-7, with TRBD2 as a possible D gene (6 bases). This CDR3 has 14 residues. The V and J ends lost 3 bases and 1 base respectively, with 10 bases between them. CDR3 DNA sequence: TGTGCCAGCAGTTTTGTAGCGGCTTCCTACGAGCAGTACTTC. It translates to CASSFVAASYEQYF.

The J gene is TRBJ2-7, the V gene TRBV7-8, with D uncertain. The J call may be in error: the DNA end matches TRBJ2-1 better. The CDR3 loop spans 16 amino acids. Germline CDR1 reads SGHVS; CDR2 reads FQNEAQ. CDR3 region: CASSLAESTWWHEQFF. For the CDR3, the DNA is TGTGCCAGCAGCTTAGCGGAGTCAACTTGGTGGCATGAGCAGTTCTTC.

The CDR3 region is CASSYSRRSVQEEQYF. The CDR3 DNA reads TGTGCCAGCAGTTACTCTAGGCGCAGTGTTCAAGAGGAGCAGTACTTC. The genes are TRBV6-5 and TRBJ2-7; D not resolved. V lost 0 bases and J 7 bases, leaving 19 bases between the germline ends. The CDR3 covers 16 residues. The germline CDR1 and CDR2 sequences are MNHEY and SVGAGI.

This clonotype was found many times. This rearrangement joins TRBV20-1 to TRBJ2-7; no reliable D call. CDR3 length: 12 amino acids. V lost 4 bases and J lost 2, with 9 bases in between. Germline lookup yields CDR1 DFQATT and CDR2 SNEGSKA (reference sequence). Here the CDR3 DNA reads TGCAGTGCTACGATCGGGCCCTACGAGCAGTACTTC. Translation: CSATIGPYEQYF.

The chain uses TRBV7-2 and TRBJ1-4; maybe TRBD1 (6 bases). Trimming left V 5 bases short and J 8 bases short, with 24 bases between. The CDR3 sequence is 17 residues long. Germline assignment: CDR1 SGHTA and CDR2 FQGNSA. The CDR3 DNA sequence: TGTGCCAGCAGCATATACAGGGAAGGGCGAGGAAAAGAAAAACTGTTTTTT. The encoded protein is CASSIYREGRGKEKLFF. Using reference TRBV7-2 and TRBJ1-4 for the parts outside the CDR3, the full variable domain is GAGVSQSPSNKVTEKGKDVELRCDPISGHTALYWYRQSLGQGLEFLIYFQGNSAPDKSGLPSDRFSAERTGGSVSTLTIQRTQQEDSAVYLCASSIYREGRGKEKLFFGSGTQLSVL.